This T cell receptor beta chain appears in the sequencing data of a study of T cells in women clearing cervical HPV infection. At the level of the study: Blood came at first lesion visit for cases, post-clearance for controls. Cases' blood sampling followed lesion detection by median approximately 150 days (90 to 200). HLA type could not be excluded as a confounder.

TCRdb's table, derived via immunoSEQ multiplex PCR, lists solely in-frame clones and lacks some. This table holds 35,000 to 45,000 clones. As regards this clone: The DNA ends 3 residues before the CDR3 does, and the rest of the CDR3 is filled in from the germline J gene.

The CDR3 is 15 amino acids. The germline V gene encodes CDR1 SGHRS and CDR2 YFSETQ. The TCR originated in a woman between 18 and 75 years old with a cervical HPV16 infection that either progressed to CIN3+ or cleared (not recorded which). The J gene is TRBJ1-4, the V gene TRBV5-1; 7 positions match TRBD1. Sequenced sample: blood buffy coat. The CDR3 DNA, read in part, is TGCGCCAGCAGCTTGGCGGCAGGGGGGAATTCACCA. It specifies CASSLAAGGNSP. The CDR3, in full, reads CASSLAAGGNSPLFF.